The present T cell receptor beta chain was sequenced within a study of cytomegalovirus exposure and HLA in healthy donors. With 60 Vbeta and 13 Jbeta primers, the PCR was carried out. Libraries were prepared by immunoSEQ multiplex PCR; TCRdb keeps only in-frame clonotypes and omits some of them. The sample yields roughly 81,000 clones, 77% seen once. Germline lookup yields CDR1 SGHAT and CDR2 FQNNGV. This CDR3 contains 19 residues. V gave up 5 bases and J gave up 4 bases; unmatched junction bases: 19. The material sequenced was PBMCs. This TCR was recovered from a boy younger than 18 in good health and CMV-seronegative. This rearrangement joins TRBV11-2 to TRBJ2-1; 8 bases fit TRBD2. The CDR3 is CASSPIGGGSGSRYNEQFF. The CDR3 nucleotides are TGTGCCAGCAGCCCCATTGGTGGTGGAAGCGGGAGTAGATACAATGAGCAGTTCTTC.